Listed here are 18 T cell receptor beta chains from one sample, sequenced in a study of shared clonotypes between healthy human individuals. The data were produced by immunoSEQ multiplex PCR, yet TCRdb's version contains in-frame clones alone and is incomplete. The table lists some 360,000 clones, about 70% of them singletons, with about 10% in the top ten. Specimen: memory CD4+ T cells sorted from blood. Subset denoted: CD45RA-negative fraction. Receptor source: a man younger than 45 in good health.

The rearrangement joins TRBV4-3 to TRBJ1-1; no clear D gene. Looked up from germline, CDR1 is LGHNA and CDR2 is YSLEER. The CDR3 extends over 13 amino acids. Between the trimmed V and J ends, which lost 4 bases and 10 bases, there was a span of 16 bases. CDR3 coding DNA: TGCGCCAGCAGCCGTCTCGGGGTAGATGGAGCTTTCTTT. Amino acids: CASSRLGVDGAFF.

The V call is TRBV4-2, the J call TRBJ2-5, with TRBD2 matching 8 bases. This CDR3 has 18 residues. V lost 0 bases and J lost 1; bases outside the gene matches: 10. CDR1 and CDR2 from the germline V gene are LGHNA and YNFKEQ. In DNA form, the CDR3 reads TGTGCCAGCAGCCAAGATCTCGTTCTAGCGGGCCCCCAAGAGACCCAGTACTTC. It specifies CASSQDLVLAGPQETQYF.

V usage is TRBV7-9 and J usage is TRBJ2-1; a possible D gene is TRBD1 (6 bases). CDR1 is SEHNR, CDR2 FQNEAQ, per germline (reference sequence). The CDR3 totals 15 residues. Trimming pared 5 bases from V and 5 bases from J, leaving 16 bases between. The CDR3 coding sequence is TGTGCCAGCAGCCAGGGGTGGGGAAACGACAATGAGCAGTTCTTC. Amino acid sequence: CASSQGWGNDNEQFF.

In its sample, this clone was seen a few times. CDR3 in DNA: TGCGCCAGCAGGACACAAGCCTCTGCCACTGAAGCTTTCTTT. Amino acids: CASRTQASATEAFF. The J gene is TRBJ1-1, the V gene TRBV5-1, with D unclear. Germline V gene data show CDR1 as SGHRS and CDR2 as YFSETQ. This CDR3 has 14 amino acids. Trimming pared 5 bases from V and 4 bases from J, leaving 15 bases between.

This chain joins TRBV7-9 and TRBJ2-2, with D possibly TRBD1 on 5 matching bases. The germline V gene has CDR1 SEHNR and CDR2 FQNEAQ (reference sequence). V was trimmed by 5 bases and J by 2 bases, leaving 12 bases between them. The CDR3 runs 15 residues. The CDR3 nucleotides read TGTGCCAGCAGCCACAGGCCATCAAACACCGGGGAGCTGTTTTTT. Translating gives CASSHRPSNTGELFF.

The chain has TRBV2 and TRBJ2-7, with 7 bases aligning to TRBD2. Trimming removed 5 bases from V and 4 bases from J; junction bases left unmatched: 8. Germline loops: CDR1 SNHLY, CDR2 FYNNEI. There are 14 residues in the CDR3. The CDR3 is CASSSGGRPYEQYF. The CDR3, as DNA: TGTGCCAGCAGTTCGGGAGGTAGGCCGTACGAGCAGTACTTC.

The chain couples TRBV14 to TRBJ2-1, with 12 nucleotides matching TRBD2. V lost 0 bases to trimming and J lost 8 bases; unmatched junction nucleotides: 14. This CDR3 comprises 19 residues. The germline V gene encodes CDR1 SGHDN and CDR2 FVKESK. CDR3: CASSQDPGGVTSGSYEQFF. CDR3 coding DNA: TGTGCCAGCAGCCAAGACCCTGGGGGTGTGACTAGCGGGAGCTATGAGCAGTTCTTC.

The table lists this clone with a few counts. The chain joins TRBV5-1 to TRBJ2-7; a weak D match, TRBD2 (5 bases). This CDR3 spans 16 amino acids. Trimming pared 0 bases from V and 6 bases from J, leaving 19 bases between. Germline V CDR1 and CDR2: SGHRS, YFSETQ. CDR3 nucleotide sequence: TGCGCCAGCAGCTTGGCACCGGGAACCAAGAATTCCGAGCAGTACTTC. Translating gives CASSLAPGTKNSEQYF.

This rearrangement joins TRBV7-9 to TRBJ2-3; maybe TRBD2 (6 bases). The germline V gene encodes CDR1 SEHNR and CDR2 FQNEAQ (reference sequence). Trimming took off 5 bases at V and 5 bases at J, with 17 bases between the two ends. The CDR3 sequence is 15 residues long. The CDR3 DNA is TGTGCCAGCAGCGGTGGGGGAGGAGCGCGAGATACGCAGTATTTT. Its translation: CASSGGGGARDTQYF. Filled out from reference TRBV7-9 and TRBJ2-3, the complete variable domain reads DTGVSQNPRHKITKRGQNVTFRCDPISEHNRLYWYRQTLGQGPEFLTYFQNEAQLEKSRLLSDRFSAERPKGSFSTLEIQRTEQGDSAMYLCASSGGGGARDTQYFGPGTRLTVL.

The V and J genes are TRBV7-6 and TRBJ2-7; D call uncertain. Trimming shortened V by 5 bases and J by 1 base, and 9 bases separated the two germline ends. Germline lookup yields CDR1 SGHVS and CDR2 FNYEAQ. The CDR3 has 13 amino acids. The chain's CDR3 is CASSRVRSYEQYF. Here the CDR3 DNA reads TGTGCCAGCAGCCGAGTCCGGTCCTACGAGCAGTACTTC.

The gene calls are TRBV19 and TRBJ2-7; no reliable D call. The germline gives CDR1 LNHDA, CDR2 SQIVND (reference sequence). The CDR3 contains 13 residues. The V end was cut by 3 bases, the J end by 2 bases, with 8 bases between. Written as DNA, the CDR3 is TGTGCCAGTAGTATGCTGGGCCCCTACGAGCAGTACTTC. This translates into CASSMLGPYEQYF.

Worth noting for this clone: A clone one base away is much larger, so this may be a read error. In nucleotides, the CDR3 is TGTGCCAGCAGCTTTAGGGGGAACACTGAAGCTTTCTTT. Translated: CASSFRGNTEAFF. V is TRBV7-2 and J is TRBJ1-1; TRBD1 might be the D (5 bases). The germline V gene has CDR1 SGHTA and CDR2 FQGNSA. V lost 3 bases, J lost 1 base, and 6 bases lay in between. This CDR3 contains 13 residues.

As DNA, the CDR3 is TGTGCCAGTAGTATCTCGGGGGTCACTGAAGCTTTCTTT. Translated, it gives CASSISGVTEAFF. The rearrangement uses TRBV19 and TRBJ1-1, with a weak D call TRBD1 (5 bases). There are 13 residues in the CDR3. V shed 3 bases and J shed 4 bases, with 9 bases lying between them. Germline V gene data show CDR1 as LNHDA and CDR2 as SQIVND (reference sequence).

On this clone itself: Other DNA sequences in this specimen translate into the identical CDR3. The rearrangement joins TRBV6-5 to TRBJ2-5, with no clear D. The V gene lost 2 bases and the J gene lost 5 bases, with 3 bases spanning the gap. From germline, CDR1 is MNHEY and CDR2 SVGAGI. The CDR3 has 11 amino acids. The CDR3: CASSYRETQYF. CDR3 bases: TGTGCCAGCAGTTACAGGGAGACCCAGTACTTC.

V usage is TRBV18 and J usage is TRBJ2-7; the match to TRBD2 covers 11 bases. V gave up 3 bases and J gave up 3 bases; unmatched junction bases: 4. In germline, CDR1 is KGHSH, CDR2 LQKENI. The CDR3 loop spans 15 amino acids. In nucleotides, the CDR3 is TGTGCCAGCTCACCGGGGACTAGCGGTTTCTACGAGCAGTACTTC. Amino acid sequence: CASSPGTSGFYEQYF.

The chain carries TRBV9 and TRBJ2-3; D is unclear. V dropped 3 bases and J dropped 4 bases, with 6 bases sitting between them. The CDR3 extends over 12 amino acids. The V gene's germline CDR1 is SGDLS and CDR2 YYNGEE. The CDR3 protein is CASSATADTQYF. The CDR3 bases are TGTGCCAGCAGCGCAACGGCAGATACGCAGTATTTT. Supplemented by reference TRBV9 and TRBJ2-3, the full variable domain reads DSGVTQTPKHLITATGQRVTLRCSPRSGDLSVYWYQQSLDQGLQFLIQYYNGEERAKGNILERFSAQQFPDLHSELNLSSLELGDSALYFCASSATADTQYFGPGTRLTVL.

This clone was counted only a few times. The chain employs TRBV19 and TRBJ1-5; 9 positions match TRBD1. The CDR3 is 16 residues long. The germline V gene has CDR1 LNHDA and CDR2 SQIVND (reference sequence). The ends lost 10 bases at V and 0 bases at J; junction bases unmatched: 10. The CDR3 bases are TGTGCCACCGATCTCGGGACAGGGTTTAGCAATCAGCCCCAGCATTTT. Translating it yields CATDLGTGFSNQPQHF.

The chain couples TRBV2 to TRBJ1-5, with 8 bases that match TRBD1. From germline, CDR1 is SNHLY and CDR2 FYNNEI. The V segment lost 9 bases and the J segment 7 bases; nucleotides outside the gene matches: 8. The CDR3 totals 13 residues. Here the CDR3 DNA reads TGTGCCAGTAACGGGGCAGGGGGCCAGCCCCAGCATTTT. It encodes CASNGAGGQPQHF.